This T cell receptor beta chain was identified during a study of CD39 and CD103 CD8 tumor-infiltrating T cells. On the study more broadly: Comparisons covered HPV-positive and HPV-negative HNSCC, ovarian cancer and melanoma patients.

CDR3 length: 16 residues. Losses at the gene ends were 5 bases for V and 9 bases for J; bases not matched to a gene: 12. Germline CDR1 reads SEHNR; CDR2 reads FQNEAQ (reference sequence). Here immunoSEQ multiplex PCR was the method, and the copy in TCRdb shows in-frame clones only, minus some. The table has 950 to 1,500 clones, 65% to 75% seen once. Patients were not receiving therapy at sample collection. Sorted CD3+CD4-CD8+CD45RA- TILs were divided into DN, SP and DP by CD39 and CD103. The chain has TRBV7-9 and TRBJ2-1, with 11 nucleotides matching TRBD1. Sequencing was performed on CD39- CD103- CD8+ T cells sorted from the tumor. Subset indicated: CD103-CD39- double-negative CD45RA- CD8 T cells. This clonotype was obtained from a human donor with ovarian cancer. CDR3 sequence reads: CASSGRVGQGGFEQFF. CDR3 nucleotide sequence: TGTGCCAGCAGCGGACGCGTGGGACAGGGGGGTTTTGAGCAGTTCTTC.